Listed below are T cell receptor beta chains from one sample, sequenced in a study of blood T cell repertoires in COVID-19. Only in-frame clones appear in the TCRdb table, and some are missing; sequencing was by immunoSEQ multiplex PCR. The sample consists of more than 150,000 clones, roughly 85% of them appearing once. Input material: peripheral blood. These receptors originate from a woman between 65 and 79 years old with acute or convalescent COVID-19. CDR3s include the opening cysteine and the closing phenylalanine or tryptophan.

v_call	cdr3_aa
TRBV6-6	CASTPSGTGEAFF
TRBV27	CASRRILTPEAFF
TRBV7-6	CASSPRQGGFAGANVLTF
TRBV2	CASRWTALMNTEAFF
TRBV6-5	CANRLGNTIYF
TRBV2	CASSVRLGDYGYTF
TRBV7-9	CASSETRTGGNTEAFF
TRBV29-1	CSAGLGRYNEQFF
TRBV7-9	CASSLRSSPKGASYEQYF
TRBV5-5	CASSPNYNEQFF
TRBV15	CATSDRDRGLDTQYF
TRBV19	CASKKGGAMNTEAFF
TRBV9	CASSRLVLDTGELFF
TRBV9	CASSVTNSAGPPGGELFF
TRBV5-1	CASSFQVEETQYF
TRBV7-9	CASSLGGLAYEQYF
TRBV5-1	CASSVNTGVEEQYF
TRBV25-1	CASSGEAYRGFNSPLHF
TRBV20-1	CSARTSYEQYF
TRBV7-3	CASSTTGQGQETQYF
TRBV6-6	CASATGGSFREQFF
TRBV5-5	CASSLIGGGSGNTIYF
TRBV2	CASSAPPSSGANVLTF
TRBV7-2	CASSLGAGVGQETQYF
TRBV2	CASSLNRGSTDTQYF
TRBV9	CASTKGGQTNSPLHF
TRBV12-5	CASGLAQTGGWRQPQHF
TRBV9	CASSKRDRGQEQYF
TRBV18	CASSQKTSGSYEQYF
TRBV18	CASSLQREGGTEAFF
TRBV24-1	CATSGRVRQSSSTDTQYF
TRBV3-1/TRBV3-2	CASTDNSYNEQFF
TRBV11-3	CASSPTVWDTQYF
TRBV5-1	CASSLANRVGDEKLFF
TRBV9	CASSVADRPENSPLHF
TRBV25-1	CASSEFRGSGMGNEQFF
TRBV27	CASSLRLAVEQFF
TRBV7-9	CASSLMGGGNEQFF
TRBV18	CASSPNWDYANNEQFF
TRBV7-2	CASSFGLALYEQFF
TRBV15	CATSRDRSNSGHGYTF
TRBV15	CATSRGGQGVQPQHF
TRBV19	CASSISKFDSRNTEAFF